This T cell receptor beta chain appears in the sequencing data of a study of cytomegalovirus exposure and HLA in healthy donors. The sample holds one count of this clone. Antigen specificity is unknown. Vbeta (60) and Jbeta (13) primers were used in the PCR. Generated by immunoSEQ multiplex PCR, the TCRdb table keeps only in-frame clones and is missing some. Found here are about 140,000 clones, about four fifths of them singletons; the top ten hold roughly 4%. The germline gives CDR1 KGHSH, CDR2 LQKENI. The CDR3 sequence is 16 residues long. The V segment lost 4 bases and the J segment 5 bases; nucleotides outside the gene matches: 8. General observations from the study: Later on, a genetic analysis was performed. It linked a missense variant in DCLRE1C with V- and J-gene trimming of TCR beta. Some V segments, including TRBV6-2 and TRBV6-3, were excluded as indistinguishable. Overall, some 160 TCR beta chains were annotated as cytomegalovirus-associated. Diagnosis of cytomegalovirus status made by the classifier reportedly showed high specificity and sensitivity.

The specimen sequenced was PBMCs. This TCR derives from a man aged 40-49 years in good health and CMV-seropositive. The chain joins TRBV18 to TRBJ1-6; 7 nucleotides match TRBD1. This CDR3 reads CASSRLPGTDNSPLHF. The CDR3 DNA reads TGTGCCAGCTCACGATTGCCCGGGACAGATAATTCACCCCTCCACTTT. Complete variable domain (other parts from reference TRBV18 and TRBJ1-6): NAGVMQNPRHLVRRRGQEARLRCSPMKGHSHVYWYRQLPEEGLKFMVYLQKENIIDESGMPKERFSAEFPKEGPSILRIQQVVRGDSAAYFCASSRLPGTDNSPLHFGNGTRLTVT.